This T cell receptor beta chain originates from a study of T cell responses to AZD1222 COVID-19 vaccine. This clone was seen a few times. The CDR3 is 16 amino acids. V was clipped by 6 bases and J by 0 bases, with 17 bases between them. From germline, CDR1 is ENHRY and CDR2 SYGVKD. This table comes from immunoSEQ multiplex PCR, and its TCRdb copy is limited to in-frame clones, with some not included. The data contain approximately 77,000 clones, around 85% of them seen just once; the ten biggest clones take up 3.4%. The source was peripheral blood, collected 28 days after the second AZD1222 dose. The clonotype comes from an adult who received the AZD1222 COVID-19 vaccine. J is TRBJ2-5 and V is TRBV10-3; perhaps D is TRBD1 or TRBD2 (6 bases each). The CDR3 DNA sequence: TGTGCCATCAGCCCAAGTGAGGGGGGAAACCAAGAGACCCAGTACTTC. Its translation is CAISPSEGGNQETQYF.